These 29 T cell receptor beta chains were sequenced from one sample in a study of T-cell memory formation after mild COVID-19. MiXCR, applied by TCRdb to the 5' RACE reads, yields one record per CDR3 protein. The table has a few hundred thousand distinct CDR3 sequences, around 10% seen once; the top ten hold 20% to 25%. The sample was PBMCs or a T cell subset sorted from them (not recorded which). The receptors were gathered from a man in his late teens or twenties who had mild COVID-19 (a few samples of this study predate the infection). Cell type and time point are not known.

Only a few counts were recorded for this clonotype. CDR3 in amino acids: CASSQAPSYEQYF. The CDR3 nucleotides read TGCGCCAGCAGCCAAGCCCCGTCCTACGAGCAGTACTTC. This chain connects TRBV4-1 to TRBJ2-7; no firm D call. The CDR3 is 13 amino acids. In germline, CDR1 is MGHRA, CDR2 YSYEKL. Between the trimmed V and J ends, which lost 1 base and 1 base, there was a span of 5 bases.

This chain connects TRBV12-3 or TRBV12-4 to TRBJ2-7; D is uncertain. V lost 4 bases and J 0 bases, leaving 10 bases between the germline ends. The CDR3 is 14 residues long. The chain's CDR3 is CASSYTETSYEQYV. The CDR3 nucleotides read TGTGCCAGCAGTTATACAGAGACCTCCTACGAGCAGTACGTC.

This clonotype was seen a handful of times. The chain recombines TRBV5-1 with TRBJ2-7, with TRBD1 identical over 7 bases. Germline V gives CDR1 SGHRS, CDR2 YFSETQ. The length of the CDR3 is 15 residues. V shed 4 bases and J 3 bases; nucleotides not matched to a gene: 10. The CDR3 sequence: CASSLVPGTVYEQYF. The DNA of the CDR3 is TGCGCCAGCAGCCTGGTTCCCGGGACAGTCTACGAGCAGTACTTC.

This clonotype showed up just a few times. The chain has TRBV5-1 and TRBJ2-7; TRBD1 aligns across 9 bases. CDR3 length: 14 amino acids. After removal of 4 bases from V and 5 bases from J, the junction contained 7 bases not matched to a gene. Germline V gives CDR1 SGHRS, CDR2 YFSETQ. CDR3 sequence reads: CASSPGTGPHEQYF. As DNA, the CDR3 is TGCGCCAGCAGCCCGGGGACAGGGCCCCACGAGCAGTACTTC.

The table lists this clonotype with a few counts. The CDR3 sequence is CASSYFGQGARGYGYTF. The CDR3 region has the DNA TGTGCCAGCAGTTACTTCGGACAGGGGGCGCGGGGCTATGGCTACACCTTC. V is TRBV6-6 and J is TRBJ1-2; the match to TRBD1 covers 11 bases. Germline assignment: CDR1 MNHNY and CDR2 SVGAGI (reference sequence). The V segment lost 1 base and the J segment 4 bases; nucleotides outside the gene matches: 8. The CDR3 length is 17 residues.

This clonotype was observed at least ten times. This rearrangement joins TRBV5-1 to TRBJ2-6; no firm D call. The CDR3 length is 15 residues. Per the germline V gene, CDR1 is SGHRS and CDR2 is YFSETQ. Trimming took 2 bases from V and 0 from J, leaving 6 bases between them. The CDR3 sequence is CASSFGISGANVLTF. The CDR3 coding sequence is TGCGCCAGCAGCTTTGGAATCTCTGGGGCCAACGTCCTGACTTTC. Supplemented by reference TRBV5-1 and TRBJ2-6, the full variable domain reads KAGVTQTPRYLIKTRGQQVTLSCSPISGHRSVSWYQQTPGQGLQFLFEYFSETQRNKGNFPGRFSGRQFSNSRSEMNVSTLELGDSALYLCASSFGISGANVLTFGAGSRLTVL.

This clonotype was seen a few times. The rearrangement joins TRBV3-1 to TRBJ2-3, with D possibly TRBD2 on 6 matching bases. The CDR3 loop spans 20 amino acids. CDR1 is LGHDT and CDR2 is YNNKEL in the germline V gene (reference sequence). The V and J ends lost 0 bases and 5 bases respectively, with 27 bases between them. For the CDR3, the DNA is TGTGCCAGCAGCCAAGATCTCCGAATCTCTCCGGGGCGGGGCAGAGATACGCAGTATTTT. It codes for CASSQDLRISPGRGRDTQYF.

This clonotype was observed at least ten times. The rearrangement uses TRBV10-2 and TRBJ2-7; TRBD1 matches at 9 bases. V dropped 6 bases and J dropped 1; count of bases not matched to a gene: 4. This CDR3 region has 14 residues. Germline CDR1 is WSHSY and CDR2 is SAAADI. CDR3 nucleotides: TGCGCCAGCAGAGAAGGACAGGGGTCCTACGAGCAGTACTTC. It specifies CASREGQGSYEQYF.

This clonotype was observed many times. The chain links TRBV18 to TRBJ2-1; D is uncertain. The V gene's germline CDR1 is KGHSH and CDR2 LQKENI. V gave up 3 bases and J gave up 15 bases, with 15 bases separating them. The CDR3 contains 12 residues. This chain's CDR3 is CASSPLNPKGFF. CDR3 bases: TGTGCCAGCTCACCCCTTAACCCGAAGGGGTTCTTC.

The chain recombines TRBV20-1 with TRBJ2-3; TRBD2 agrees at 9 bases. The germline gives CDR1 DFQATT, CDR2 SNEGSKA (reference sequence). The CDR3 has 13 residues. V trimming: 6 bases; J trimming: 7 bases; junction bases outside the gene matches: 8. The CDR3 DNA follows: TGCAGTGCCGCGGGGGGGCCGAGGTATACGCAGTATTTT. As protein: CSAAGGPRYTQYF.

This clonotype appeared a few times. The chain joins TRBV7-3 to TRBJ2-5; 8 nucleotides match TRBD1. This CDR3 region has 16 residues. Germline assignment: CDR1 SGHTA and CDR2 FQGTGA. The V gene end was trimmed by 5 bases and the J gene end by 5 bases; junction bases not matched to a gene: 13. The CDR3 protein is CASSMPTGQADETQYF. As DNA, the CDR3 is TGTGCCAGCAGCATGCCGACGGGACAGGCTGACGAGACCCAGTACTTC.

The chain uses TRBV4-3 and TRBJ1-2; weak D call: TRBD1 (5 bases). CDR1 is LGHNA and CDR2 is YSLEER in the germline V gene. The CDR3 runs to 16 residues. Deletions cut 3 bases from V and 2 bases from J, with 16 bases between. The CDR3 DNA reads as TGCGCCAGCAGCCAGGAAAGAGCAGGGACCAACTATGGCTACACCTTC. Its protein is CASSQERAGTNYGYTF.

This clonotype occurred a few times. This sequence joins TRBV6-5 and TRBJ1-1; D is unclear. The CDR3 extends over 14 amino acids. Between the trimmed V and J ends, which lost 1 base and 4 bases, there was a span of 10 bases. In germline, CDR1 is MNHEY, CDR2 SVGAGI. CDR3 protein: CASSYYSVSTEAFF. The CDR3 coding sequence is TGTGCCAGCAGTTACTATTCGGTCAGCACTGAAGCTTTCTTT.

The V call is TRBV11-2, the J call TRBJ2-6; D remains ambiguous. The V and J ends lost 1 base and 3 bases respectively, with 13 bases between them. The germline V gene has CDR1 SGHAT and CDR2 FQNNGV. The CDR3 runs to 17 residues. In nucleotides, the CDR3 is TGTGCCAGCAGCTTAGGGATGGTCGGAGATGGGGCCAACGTCCTGACTTTC. It translates to CASSLGMVGDGANVLTF.

This clonotype was observed at least ten times. The chain couples TRBV4-1 to TRBJ2-2; a possible D gene is TRBD1 (5 bases). Germline V gives CDR1 MGHRA, CDR2 YSYEKL. The CDR3 is 16 residues long. Trimming stripped 2 bases from V and 3 bases from J, with 13 bases between. The CDR3 is CASSQTPGAYTGELFF. CDR3 nucleotides: TGCGCCAGCAGCCAAACCCCTGGGGCGTACACCGGGGAGCTGTTTTTT.

This clonotype was counted between two and nine times. This sequence joins TRBV29-1 and TRBJ1-1, with D uncertain. V lost 3 bases and J lost 7, with 15 bases in between. Germline CDR1 reads SQVTM; CDR2 reads ANQGSEA. The CDR3 spans 13 residues. CDR3 sequence reads: CSVDGLGVNEAFF. The CDR3, as DNA: TGCAGCGTTGACGGGCTTGGGGTGAATGAAGCTTTCTTT. The full variable domain, its missing parts supplied by reference TRBV29-1 and TRBJ1-1, is SAVISQKPSRDICQRGTSLTIQCQVDSQVTMMFWYRQQPGQSLTLIATANQGSEATYESGFVIDKFPISRPNLTFSTLTVSNMSPEDSSIYLCSVDGLGVNEAFFGQGTRLTVV.

Many counts were recorded for this clonotype. The chain has TRBV6-2 or TRBV6-3 and TRBJ1-2; 12 bases map to TRBD1. Per germline, CDR1 MNHEY and CDR2 SVGEGT. Germline trimming cut 7 bases from V and 7 bases from J; bases unmatched to any gene: 10. The CDR3 length is 15 residues. The CDR3 loop is CASTAGQGALRGYTF. DNA of the CDR3: TGTGCCAGCACCGCGGGACAGGGGGCGCTTCGTGGCTACACCTTC.

This clonotype was seen a few times. The chain joins TRBV11-2 to TRBJ2-7, with D possibly matching TRBD1 (6 bases). The V end was cut by 3 bases, the J end by 4 bases, with 13 bases between. The V gene's germline CDR1 is SGHAT and CDR2 FQNNGV. This CDR3 has 14 amino acids. The CDR3 nucleotides read TGTGCCAGCAGCTTTGACAGGTTAGCATACGAGCAGTACTTC. Amino acid sequence: CASSFDRLAYEQYF.

This clonotype was seen more than once but under ten times. V gene TRBV5-4 combines with J gene TRBJ2-2, with D tentatively TRBD1 (6 bases). CDR1 SGHNT and CDR2 YYREEE come from the germline V gene (reference sequence). V lost 7 bases, J lost 7 bases, and 20 bases lay in between. There are 15 residues in the CDR3. The CDR3: CASHVRGTNLGELFF. The CDR3 DNA reads TGTGCCAGCCACGTCAGGGGCACTAACCTCGGGGAGCTGTTTTTT.

Only a few counts were recorded for this clonotype. V usage is TRBV4-1 and J usage is TRBJ1-5, with D perhaps matching TRBD1 (6 bases). CDR1 and CDR2 from the germline V gene are MGHRA and YSYEKL. Trimming removed 3 bases from V and 5 bases from J, with 14 bases in between. CDR3 length: 15 residues. CDR3 amino acids: CASSHPGTRYQPQHF. The CDR3 DNA reads TGCGCCAGCAGCCATCCCGGGACACGGTATCAGCCCCAGCATTTT.

The chain recombines TRBV5-1 with TRBJ2-3; no firm D call. Germline V gene data show CDR1 as SGHRS and CDR2 as YFSETQ. Trimming pared 2 bases from V and 0 bases from J, leaving 10 bases between. The CDR3 spans 15 residues. The CDR3 reads CASSLSHPSTDTQYF. The CDR3 region has the DNA TGCGCCAGCAGCTTATCGCACCCTAGCACAGATACGCAGTATTTT.

The V call is TRBV5-1, the J call TRBJ1-1, with 7 bases lining up with TRBD1. The germline V gene has CDR1 SGHRS and CDR2 YFSETQ. The trim removed 2 bases at V and 1 base at J, leaving 2 bases unmatched. The CDR3 contains 14 residues. CDR3 DNA sequence: TGCGCCAGCAGCTTCGGGACAGAGAACACTGAAGCTTTCTTT. This sequence encodes CASSFGTENTEAFF.

This chain connects TRBV19 to TRBJ1-5; a weak D match, TRBD1 (5 bases). The CDR3 length is 15 residues. Germline CDR1 LNHDA, CDR2 SQIVND (reference sequence). V dropped 5 bases and J dropped 1 base, with 12 bases sitting between them. The CDR3: CASSLLRGSNQPQHF. CDR3 DNA sequence: TGTGCCAGTAGTCTTCTGAGGGGAAGCAATCAGCCCCAGCATTTT. Full variable domain (rest looked up from reference TRBV19 and TRBJ1-5): DGGITQSPKYLFRKEGQNVTLSCEQNLNHDAMYWYRQDPGQGLRLIYYSQIVNDFQKGDIAEGYSVSREKKESFPLTVTSAQKNPTAFYLCASSLLRGSNQPQHFGDGTRLSIL.

The chain combines TRBV7-9 with TRBJ2-5, with no clear D. Germline-derived CDR1 and CDR2 are SEHNR and FQNEAQ (reference sequence). V was trimmed by 1 base and J by 0 bases, leaving 6 bases between them. The CDR3 is made up of 14 amino acids. The CDR3 loop reads CASSLEQYQETQYF. The CDR3 bases are TGTGCCAGCAGCTTAGAACAGTACCAAGAGACCCAGTACTTC.

This clonotype was counted between two and nine times. The chain couples TRBV7-8 to TRBJ1-4; D ambiguous. Trimming left V 2 bases short and J 5 bases short, with 15 bases between. This CDR3 is built from 16 residues. The germline CDR1 and CDR2 sequences are SGHVS and FQNEAQ. The CDR3 DNA reads as TGTGCCAGCAGCTTAAGAGGCTGGGCCTCAAATGAAAAACTGTTTTTT. This encodes CASSLRGWASNEKLFF.

This chain links TRBV4-1 with TRBJ1-1; unclear D gene. Germline values: CDR1 MGHRA, CDR2 YSYEKL. This CDR3 has 14 residues. V gave up 1 base and J gave up 5 bases, with 11 bases separating them. The CDR3 is CASSQVLQSTEAFF. CDR3 coding DNA: TGCGCCAGCAGCCAAGTTCTTCAGTCGACTGAAGCTTTCTTT.

V gene TRBV3-1 combines with J gene TRBJ2-1; TRBD2 matches at 10 bases. With 1 base clipped from V and 7 bases from J, the junction kept 7 bases outside the gene matches. Germline assignment: CDR1 LGHDT and CDR2 YNNKEL (reference sequence). CDR3 length equals 16 residues. As DNA, the CDR3 is TGTGCCAGCAGCCAAGCGGGAGCGGGGGGGCGTAATGAGCAGTTCTTC. Its translation: CASSQAGAGGRNEQFF.

In its sample, this clonotype was seen a few times. The chain carries TRBV18 and TRBJ2-1; tentative D call: TRBD2 (5 bases). In germline, CDR1 is KGHSH, CDR2 LQKENI. Trimming took 2 bases from V and 4 from J, leaving 9 bases between them. The CDR3 is 14 residues long. CDR3 region: CASSPMEVYNEQFF. CDR3 sequence (DNA): TGTGCCAGCTCACCAATGGAGGTTTACAATGAGCAGTTCTTC.

This clonotype was detected a few times. The rearrangement joins TRBV5-1 to TRBJ2-3; 7 bases match TRBD2. The length of the CDR3 is 16 residues. The germline gives CDR1 SGHRS, CDR2 YFSETQ. With 0 bases clipped from V and 4 bases from J, the junction kept 8 bases outside the gene matches. DNA for the CDR3: TGCGCCAGCAGCTTGGGAGGCGGAACTAGCGCAGATACGCAGTATTTT. This gives the protein CASSLGGGTSADTQYF.